These T cell receptor beta chains were read from a single sample in a study of blood T cells in healthy people across ages. TCRdb re-called the 5' RACE reads with MiXCR, one entry per CDR3 protein. Altogether about 840,000 distinct CDR3 sequences are present, about 27% being singletons, with the ten largest covering roughly a tenth. The sample was also linked to a second study, of T cells of mothers and their children.

Sequencing was carried out using blood. Every receptor here comes from a woman aged 40 to 50 in good health. Both conserved end residues are part of each CDR3. Fields, in order: J gene, clone size, D gene, V gene, CDR3 DNA, CDR3 protein. D genes are given only for firm matches. The size entry is marked missing in some rows and otherwise reads once, few, many or a size class.

j_call: TRBJ2-3; clone_size: -; d_call: -; v_call: TRBV6-5; cdr3_nt: TGTGCCAGCGCCATCAGGGGCGGCACAGATACGCAGTATTTT; cdr3_aa: CASAIRGGTDTQYF
j_call: TRBJ2-1; clone_size: -; d_call: -; v_call: TRBV6-2/TRBV6-3; cdr3_nt: TGTGCCAGCGGGTCTAGAGGACGGGTCTACAATGAGCAGTTCTTC; cdr3_aa: CASGSRGRVYNEQFF
j_call: TRBJ2-4; clone_size: many; d_call: -; v_call: TRBV9; cdr3_nt: TGTGCCAGCAGCGTAGAGAGGGCCGGAAACATTCAGTACTTC; cdr3_aa: CASSVERAGNIQYF
j_call: TRBJ2-2; clone_size: few; d_call: TRBD1; v_call: TRBV12-3/TRBV12-4; cdr3_nt: TGTGCCAGCAGTCCGAACAGGGGGGACACCGGGGAGCTGTTTTTT; cdr3_aa: CASSPNRGDTGELFF
j_call: TRBJ2-1; clone_size: -; d_call: -; v_call: TRBV3-1; cdr3_nt: TGTGCCAGCAGCCAAGGCGGCAGGATGACGAAGAAGTTCTTC; cdr3_aa: CASSQGGRMTKKFF
j_call: TRBJ2-7; clone_size: many; d_call: TRBD1; v_call: TRBV6-5; cdr3_nt: TGTGCCAGCAGTTACTCCGGACAGGGGGCGAACGAGCAGTACTTC; cdr3_aa: CASSYSGQGANEQYF
j_call: TRBJ2-7; clone_size: many; d_call: -; v_call: TRBV4-1; cdr3_nt: TGCGCCAGCAGCCAAGATATAGGGACCTACGAGCAGTACTTC; cdr3_aa: CASSQDIGTYEQYF
j_call: TRBJ2-4; clone_size: -; d_call: -; v_call: TRBV4-1; cdr3_nt: TGCGCCAGCAGCCTATCTTCAAGTTTCAAAAACATTCAGTACTTC; cdr3_aa: CASSLSSSFKNIQYF
j_call: TRBJ1-1; clone_size: -; d_call: TRBD1; v_call: TRBV20-1; cdr3_nt: TGCAGTGCTACTCCTGCCAGGGGGCGAGGGACTGAAGCTTTCTTT; cdr3_aa: CSATPARGRGTEAFF
j_call: TRBJ2-1; clone_size: -; d_call: TRBD2; v_call: TRBV7-9; cdr3_nt: TGTGCCAGCAGCTTAATGGGGGGGGGAGATGAGCAGTTCTTC; cdr3_aa: CASSLMGGGDEQFF
j_call: TRBJ1-2; clone_size: few; d_call: TRBD1; v_call: TRBV4-2; cdr3_nt: TGTGCCAGCAGCCCCCGACAGGGAGGAGACTATGGCTACACCTTC; cdr3_aa: CASSPRQGGDYGYTF
j_call: TRBJ2-1; clone_size: many; d_call: TRBD1; v_call: TRBV5-1; cdr3_nt: TGCGCCAGCAGCTTGGGACAGGGGCCCTCCGGTGAGCAGTTCTTC; cdr3_aa: CASSLGQGPSGEQFF
j_call: TRBJ2-1; clone_size: few; d_call: TRBD2; v_call: TRBV5-1; cdr3_nt: TGCGCCAGCAGCTCCGCGGCCTATTCGGGGGGACTAATATGGAATGAGCAGTTCTTC; cdr3_aa: CASSSAAYSGGLIWNEQFF
j_call: TRBJ2-1; clone_size: few; d_call: -; v_call: TRBV7-3; cdr3_nt: TGTGCCAGCAGCCTACAGGGTTTGGCCTACAATGAGCAGTTCTTC; cdr3_aa: CASSLQGLAYNEQFF
j_call: TRBJ1-1; clone_size: few; d_call: -; v_call: TRBV4-3; cdr3_nt: TGCGCCAGCAGCCTCGAGTCCAGCGGGGCTGAAGCTTTCTTT; cdr3_aa: CASSLESSGAEAFF
j_call: TRBJ2-1; clone_size: few; d_call: TRBD1; v_call: TRBV7-2; cdr3_nt: TGTGCCAGCAGCCTGAACGGACAGGGGGCCTACAATGAGCAGTTCTTC; cdr3_aa: CASSLNGQGAYNEQFF
j_call: TRBJ2-2; clone_size: few; d_call: -; v_call: TRBV2; cdr3_nt: TGTGCCACCCGATCAGACATGAACACCGGGGAGCTGTTTTTT; cdr3_aa: CATRSDMNTGELFF
j_call: TRBJ2-4; clone_size: -; d_call: -; v_call: TRBV30; cdr3_nt: TGTGCCTGGACTCCTTTCCGGGGTACCAAAAACATTCAGTACTTC; cdr3_aa: CAWTPFRGTKNIQYF
j_call: TRBJ2-1; clone_size: -; d_call: TRBD2; v_call: TRBV28; cdr3_nt: TGCGCCAGCAGTTTCCACGGACTAGGAGGAGGCTATGAGCAGTTCTTC; cdr3_aa: CASSFHGLGGGYEQFF
j_call: TRBJ1-4; clone_size: -; d_call: -; v_call: TRBV3-1; cdr3_nt: TGTGCCAGCAGCCAAGGAGGAGAGGAAAAACTGTTTTTT; cdr3_aa: CASSQGGEEKLFF
j_call: TRBJ2-5; clone_size: many; d_call: -; v_call: TRBV25-1; cdr3_nt: TGTGCCAGCAGTGTGGGCGGACTGGGGACCCAGTACTTC; cdr3_aa: CASSVGGLGTQYF
j_call: TRBJ2-5; clone_size: few; d_call: -; v_call: TRBV28; cdr3_nt: TGTGCCAGCAGTTTCCCGGACGGGGGTCAACAAGAGACCCAGTACTTC; cdr3_aa: CASSFPDGGQQETQYF
j_call: TRBJ2-3; clone_size: -; d_call: -; v_call: TRBV7-2; cdr3_nt: TGTGCCAGCAGCCCCGGTGCGGTCGTCGGCACAGATACGCAGTATTTT; cdr3_aa: CASSPGAVVGTDTQYF
j_call: TRBJ2-2; clone_size: -; d_call: -; v_call: TRBV7-2; cdr3_nt: TGTGCCGGCAGCCTTGGGGGGACGAGGGTCCCCGGGGAGCTGTTTTTT; cdr3_aa: CAGSLGGTRVPGELFF
j_call: TRBJ1-6; clone_size: -; d_call: -; v_call: TRBV28; cdr3_nt: TGTGCCAGCAGTTTGGCCTCTAGATATTCACCCCTCCACTTT; cdr3_aa: CASSLASRYSPLHF
j_call: TRBJ2-1; clone_size: -; d_call: -; v_call: TRBV30; cdr3_nt: TGTGCCCGGGGTTCCGGCCGGGGGCCCAATGAGCAGTTCTTC; cdr3_aa: CARGSGRGPNEQFF
j_call: TRBJ2-4; clone_size: few; d_call: -; v_call: TRBV28; cdr3_nt: TGTGCCAGCAGGTTACTCGGGGACGAAAACATTCAGTACTTC; cdr3_aa: CASRLLGDENIQYF
j_call: TRBJ1-5; clone_size: -; d_call: -; v_call: TRBV18; cdr3_nt: TGTGCCAGCTCACCCGATGGGGCTTGGGCGCCCCAGCATTTT; cdr3_aa: CASSPDGAWAPQHF
j_call: TRBJ2-1; clone_size: -; d_call: TRBD2; v_call: TRBV29-1; cdr3_nt: TGCAGCGTGGGGGGAGGACTAGCGGGGGAGGCTGAGCAGTTCTTC; cdr3_aa: CSVGGGLAGEAEQFF
j_call: TRBJ1-6; clone_size: many; d_call: -; v_call: TRBV12-3/TRBV12-4; cdr3_nt: TGTGCCAGCAGCTCCCACAGCGATTCACCCCTCCACTTT; cdr3_aa: CASSSHSDSPLHF
j_call: TRBJ2-1; clone_size: few; d_call: -; v_call: TRBV24-1; cdr3_nt: TGTGCCACCAGTGAAGGCAGGGCGAATGAGCAGTTCTTC; cdr3_aa: CATSEGRANEQFF
j_call: TRBJ2-1; clone_size: many; d_call: -; v_call: TRBV5-5; cdr3_nt: TGTGCCAGCAGCTTGGCGACCAAAACTGAGCAGTTCTTC; cdr3_aa: CASSLATKTEQFF
j_call: TRBJ2-5; clone_size: many; d_call: -; v_call: TRBV20-1; cdr3_nt: TGCAGTGCTACTAGGGTCCGAGAGACCCAGTACTTC; cdr3_aa: CSATRVRETQYF
j_call: TRBJ1-2; clone_size: many; d_call: -; v_call: TRBV5-1; cdr3_nt: TGCGCCAGCGGCAGGGTTTCGGGAGACTATGGCTACACCTTC; cdr3_aa: CASGRVSGDYGYTF
j_call: TRBJ1-4; clone_size: -; d_call: -; v_call: TRBV7-2; cdr3_nt: TGTGCCAGCAGCTTGGCCCGGACAGCTAATGAAAAACTGTTTTTT; cdr3_aa: CASSLARTANEKLFF
j_call: TRBJ2-5; clone_size: -; d_call: -; v_call: TRBV7-2; cdr3_nt: TGTGCCAGCAGCTTCGCCGGGACTTCTGGGCAGTACTTC; cdr3_aa: CASSFAGTSGQYF
j_call: TRBJ1-2; clone_size: -; d_call: TRBD1; v_call: TRBV12-3/TRBV12-4; cdr3_nt: TGTGCCACCCAGGCGGGGACAGGGGGCTGGTATGGCTACACCTTC; cdr3_aa: CATQAGTGGWYGYTF
j_call: TRBJ2-7; clone_size: -; d_call: -; v_call: TRBV7-9; cdr3_nt: TGTGCCAGCAGCTTAGAGGGCGGGGTGGGCTACGAGCAGTACTTC; cdr3_aa: CASSLEGGVGYEQYF
j_call: TRBJ1-2; clone_size: many; d_call: -; v_call: TRBV6-2/TRBV6-3; cdr3_nt: TGTGCCAGCCACCCCAGCGTAAACTATGGCTACACCTTC; cdr3_aa: CASHPSVNYGYTF
j_call: TRBJ2-7; clone_size: -; d_call: TRBD1; v_call: TRBV6-5; cdr3_nt: TGTGCCAGCAGCTTCTCAAGGACAGGGGACTACGAGCAGTACTTC; cdr3_aa: CASSFSRTGDYEQYF
j_call: TRBJ1-2; clone_size: -; d_call: -; v_call: TRBV5-1; cdr3_nt: TGCGCCAGCAGCTTGGAAGTTATGGGCCCCGGTGGCTACACCTTC; cdr3_aa: CASSLEVMGPGGYTF